The present entry profiles one T cell receptor (beta chain) with its context. Its antigen is unidentified. Germline V CDR1 and CDR2: SGHNT, YYREEE (reference sequence). The CDR3 has 14 amino acids. V gave up 1 base and J gave up 7 bases, with 9 bases separating them. cDNA reverse transcribed from extracted RNA served as the sequencing template. Generated by immunoSEQ multiplex PCR, the TCRdb table keeps only in-frame clones and is missing some. The sample shows about 290,000 clones, nearly 60% of them seen only once. This sample was taken from a study of CD8+ T cells in alopecia areata. Study details: After 6 to 18 months of tofacitinib, follow-up continued 6 months off drug. Severity of treated patients was scored by affected scalp percentage. Study results and limitations: Among the 100 top clones, expanded CD8+ clones, like scalp clonality, were significantly decreased by tofacitinib.

Indicated treatment: oral pan-JAK inhibitor, 5-10 mg twice daily. PBMCs yielded sorted CD4+ and CD8+ T cells. The receptor was derived from a human donor with alopecia areata. The source was CD4+ T cells sorted from blood, collected at week 24, from a patient treated with tofacitinib. The chain uses TRBV5-4 and TRBJ1-6, with D possibly TRBD1 on 5 matching bases. The CDR3 reads CASSLPGMNSPLHF. The CDR3 coding sequence is TGTGCCAGCAGCTTGCCAGGGATGAATTCACCCCTCCACTTT.